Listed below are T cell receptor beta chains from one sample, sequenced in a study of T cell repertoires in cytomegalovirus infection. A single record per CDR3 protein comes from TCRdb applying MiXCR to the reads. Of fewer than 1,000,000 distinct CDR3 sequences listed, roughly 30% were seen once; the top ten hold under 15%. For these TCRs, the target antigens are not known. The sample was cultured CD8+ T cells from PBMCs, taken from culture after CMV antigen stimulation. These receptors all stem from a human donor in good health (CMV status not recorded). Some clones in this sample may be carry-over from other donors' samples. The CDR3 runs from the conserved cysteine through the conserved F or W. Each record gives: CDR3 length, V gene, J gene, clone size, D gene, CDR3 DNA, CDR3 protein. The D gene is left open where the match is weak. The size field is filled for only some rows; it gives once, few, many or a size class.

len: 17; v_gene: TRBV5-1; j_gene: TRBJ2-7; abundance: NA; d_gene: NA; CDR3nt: TGCGCCAGCAGCCGGCGGTATGCAGAACCTAGCTCCTACGAGCAGTACTTC; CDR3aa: CASSRRYAEPSSYEQYF
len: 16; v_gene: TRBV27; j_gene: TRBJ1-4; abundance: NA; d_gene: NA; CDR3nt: TGTGCCAGCAGTTTCGGACTCTTTTTGGGAGATGAAAAACTGTTTTTT; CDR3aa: CASSFGLFLGDEKLFF
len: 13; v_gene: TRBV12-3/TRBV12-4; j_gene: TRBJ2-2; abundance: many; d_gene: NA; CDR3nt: TGTGCCAGCAGTTTACCGGGCACCGGGGAGCTGTTTTTT; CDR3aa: CASSLPGTGELFF
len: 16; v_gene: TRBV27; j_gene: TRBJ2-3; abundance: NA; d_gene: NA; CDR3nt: TGTGCCAGCAGTTTTCATGTCAGGGGAATCACAGATACGCAGTATTTT; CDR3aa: CASSFHVRGITDTQYF
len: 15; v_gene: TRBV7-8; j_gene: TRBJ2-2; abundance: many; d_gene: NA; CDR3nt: TGTGCCAGCAGCTTAGGGTCAGGGGCCGCGGGGGAGCTGTTTTTT; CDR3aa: CASSLGSGAAGELFF
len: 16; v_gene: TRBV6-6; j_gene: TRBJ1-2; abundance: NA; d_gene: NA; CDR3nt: TGTGCCAGCACTGCCCCCCCGGCGGGACAACGCTATGGCTACACCTTC; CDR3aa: CASTAPPAGQRYGYTF
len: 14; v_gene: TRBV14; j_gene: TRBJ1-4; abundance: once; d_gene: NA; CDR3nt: TGTGCCAGCAGCCACAGCAGGGAGGGTGAAAAACTGTTTTTT; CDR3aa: CASSHSREGEKLFF
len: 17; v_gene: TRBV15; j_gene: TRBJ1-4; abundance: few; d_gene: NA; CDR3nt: TGTGCCACCAGCAGGGATACAGCGGGGTCCGAGAATGAAAAACTGTTTTTT; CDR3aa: CATSRDTAGSENEKLFF
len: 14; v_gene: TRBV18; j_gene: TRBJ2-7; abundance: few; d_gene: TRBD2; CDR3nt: TGTGCCAGCTCCCAAGCGGGACGCTCCTACGAGCAGTACTTC; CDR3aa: CASSQAGRSYEQYF
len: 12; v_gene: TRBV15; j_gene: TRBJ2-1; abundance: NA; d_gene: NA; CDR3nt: TGTGCCACCAGCAGATTCGGGGATGAGCAGTTCTTC; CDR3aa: CATSRFGDEQFF
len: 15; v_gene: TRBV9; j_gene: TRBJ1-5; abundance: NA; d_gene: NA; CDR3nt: TGTGCCAGCAGCTCGCAAGGACGGTCGGATCAGCCCCAGCATTTT; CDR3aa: CASSSQGRSDQPQHF